These T cell receptor beta chains were read from a single sample in a study of T-cell reconstitution after alpha-beta-depleted transplantation in children. TCRdb re-called the PCR reads through MiXCR, storing one row per CDR3 protein. Among about 460,000 distinct CDR3 sequences listed, around an eighth were seen once. Sequenced material: PBMCs from the stem cell graft donor, taken from the stem cell graft. These receptors came from a human donor who donated a stem cell graft to a child with combined immunodeficiency. Each CDR3 is given with its conserved first and last residue. The D gene is left open where the match is weak. Some rows have no size entry. The others give once, few or many, or a class for an expanded clone.

d_call clone_size j_call v_call cdr3_aa cdr3_nt
TRBD2 many TRBJ2-7 TRBV7-2 CASSPWLAGGYEQYF TGTGCCAGCAGCCCATGGTTGGCGGGAGGTTACGAGCAGTACTTC
TRBD2 NA TRBJ2-1 TRBV7-2 CASSLVPSGRGAEQFF TGTGCCAGCAGCTTAGTGCCTAGCGGGAGGGGCGCTGAGCAGTTCTTC
NA NA TRBJ1-4 TRBV28 CASRTLRTEADEKLFF TGTGCCAGTCGGACCCTAAGGACAGAAGCCGATGAAAAACTGTTTTTT
TRBD1 few TRBJ1-1 TRBV28 CASSPGTGGSLGTEAFF TGTGCCAGCAGTCCTGGGACAGGGGGCTCCCTGGGCACTGAAGCTTTCTTT
NA NA TRBJ1-5 TRBV29-1 CSVEEVGGQPQHF TGCAGCGTTGAAGAGGTGGGGGGGCAGCCCCAGCATTTT
TRBD1 many TRBJ2-1 TRBV12-3/TRBV12-4 CASSFSGTGGNNEQFF TGTGCCAGCAGTTTCTCGGGGACAGGGGGTAACAATGAGCAGTTCTTC
TRBD2 many TRBJ2-5 TRBV5-1 CASSLGLAGGGETQYF TGCGCCAGCAGCTTGGGACTAGCGGGAGGCGGAGAGACCCAGTACTTC
TRBD2 few TRBJ2-3 TRBV12-3/TRBV12-4 CASSFILAGTDTQYF TGTGCCAGCAGTTTTATACTAGCGGGCACAGATACGCAGTATTTT
NA many TRBJ1-1 TRBV9 CASSPGTPNTEAFF TGTGCCAGCAGTCCGGGGACGCCGAACACTGAAGCTTTCTTT
TRBD2 NA TRBJ2-5 TRBV12-3/TRBV12-4 CASSTAGTRLETQYF TGTGCCAGCAGTACAGCCGGGACTAGATTGGAGACCCAGTACTTC
TRBD1 few TRBJ2-7 TRBV28 CATGQGAHEQYF TGTGCCACGGGACAGGGGGCCCACGAGCAGTACTTC
NA few TRBJ1-2 TRBV11-1 CASSTTGGEPSSNYGYTF TGTGCCAGCAGCACGACAGGAGGTGAGCCGTCCTCTAACTATGGCTACACCTTC
NA many TRBJ1-1 TRBV6-5 CASSRWGQNTEAFF TGTGCCAGCAGCCGGTGGGGACAGAACACTGAAGCTTTCTTT
NA NA TRBJ2-7 TRBV5-6 CASSRDLSYEQYF TGTGCCAGCAGCCGGGACCTCTCCTACGAGCAGTACTTC
NA many TRBJ2-7 TRBV15 CATSRGAYSYEQYF TGTGCCACCAGCAGAGGGGCGTACTCCTACGAGCAGTACTTC
TRBD2 NA TRBJ2-1 TRBV30 CAWSASGTSGGYEQFF TGTGCCTGGAGCGCCTCCGGGACTAGCGGGGGCTATGAGCAGTTCTTC
NA few TRBJ1-1 TRBV20-1 CSARGQDFGAFF TGCAGTGCTCGGGGTCAGGACTTTGGGGCTTTCTTT
NA NA TRBJ2-3 TRBV9 CASSPAGTLADTQYF TGTGCCAGCAGCCCTGCCGGGACTCTCGCGGATACGCAGTATTTT
NA many TRBJ2-2 TRBV10-3 CAIRAPWGSTGELFF TGTGCCATCAGGGCACCGTGGGGGAGCACCGGGGAGCTGTTTTTT
NA few TRBJ1-6 TRBV10-3 CAISERSAGTYNSPLHF TGTGCCATCAGTGAGCGTTCAGCCGGGACCTATAATTCACCCCTCCACTTT
NA many TRBJ2-6 TRBV7-9 CASSLKGVGSGANVLTF TGTGCCAGCAGCTTAAAGGGAGTCGGCTCTGGGGCCAACGTCCTGACTTTC
TRBD1 NA TRBJ1-1 TRBV7-2 CASSTYGQGTEAFF TGTGCCAGCAGCACATATGGACAGGGCACTGAAGCTTTCTTT
NA many TRBJ2-3 TRBV20-1 CSATPGLLRNTDTQYF TGCAGTGCAACCCCTGGACTACTGAGAAACACAGATACGCAGTATTTT
NA NA TRBJ2-3 TRBV20-1 CSARDPLGGDTDTQYF TGCAGTGCTAGAGACCCCCTAGGGGGGGACACAGATACGCAGTATTTT